A single sample is the source of the 25 T cell receptor beta chains below, sequenced in a study of cytomegalovirus exposure and HLA in healthy donors (dated by TCRdb to 2015 to 2018). The method was the immunoSEQ multiplex PCR assay. The multiplex PCR relied on a mix of 60 forward primers for TCR Vbeta segments and 13 reverse primers for TCR Jbeta segments. TCRdb took over this immuneACCESS table, retaining in-frame rearrangements with V and J assigned. Such tables are incomplete; in checked studies, under half of the missing clones stem from an unresolved V gene, and the remainder is unexplained. The sample has some 160,000 clones on record, 60% to 85% of them singletons. The top ten clonotypes cover about 1.3% of the sample. Sample: PBMCs. The receptors originated from a woman in her 30s in good health and CMV-seronegative.

The J gene is TRBJ2-7, the V gene TRBV6-5; possibly TRBD2 for D (5 bases). The CDR3 extends over 12 amino acids. Germline V gene sequence: CDR1 MNHEY, CDR2 SVGAGI. V was clipped by 6 bases and J by 4 bases, with 10 bases between them. The CDR3 sequence is CASREAEYEQYF. The CDR3 DNA is TGTGCCAGCAGGGAAGCGGAATACGAGCAGTACTTC.

The chain recombines TRBV6-1 with TRBJ2-7; weak D call: TRBD1 (6 bases). The CDR3 is 15 residues long. CDR1 is MNHNS, CDR2 SASEGT, per germline. V lost 2 bases and J lost 2, with 13 bases in between. The CDR3 spells CASSERGGRTYEQYF. In DNA form, the CDR3 reads TGTGCCAGCAGTGAAAGAGGGGGACGAACCTACGAGCAGTACTTC.

This chain joins TRBV2 and TRBJ1-1; D not resolved. Deletions cut 8 bases from V and 1 base from J, with 5 bases between. This CDR3 has 11 amino acids. CDR1 and CDR2 from the germline V gene are SNHLY and FYNNEI. CDR3 region: CASEGNTEAFF. CDR3 sequence (DNA): TGTGCCAGCGAGGGGAACACTGAAGCTTTCTTT.

The chain has TRBV29-1 and TRBJ1-3; TRBD1 is a possible D gene (6 bases). Germline CDR1 SQVTM, CDR2 ANQGSEA. The CDR3 has 12 residues. V was shortened by 1 base and J by 9 bases, with 10 bases between the two germline ends. CDR3 bases: TGCAGCGTTGAAGCAGGGACAACCACCATATATTTT. Encoded protein: CSVEAGTTTIYF.

This sequence joins TRBV29-1 and TRBJ1-1; D may be TRBD1 (5 bases). The CDR3 covers 13 residues. V gave up 6 bases and J gave up 4 bases, with 15 bases separating them. Germline CDR1 is SQVTM and CDR2 is ANQGSEA. CDR3 DNA sequence: TGCAGCGTCCCAGGGCAGTACGGCACTGAAGCTTTCTTT. Translating gives CSVPGQYGTEAFF.

CDR3 residues: CASSRQGARNGYTF. In DNA form, the CDR3 reads TGTGCCAGCAGCCGACAGGGGGCGAGGAATGGCTACACCTTC. The gene calls are TRBV6-5 and TRBJ1-2; TRBD1 matches at 10 bases. This CDR3 has 14 amino acids. Germline assignment: CDR1 MNHEY and CDR2 SVGAGI. J gave up 6 bases and V 6 bases, and 7 bases lay outside the gene matches.

The CDR3 protein is CASSLGTGGDTQYF. The CDR3 DNA follows: TGTGCCAGCAGCCTCGGGACAGGTGGGGATACGCAGTATTTT. The V call is TRBV7-2, the J call TRBJ2-3; TRBD1 matches at 8 bases. Looked up from germline, CDR1 is SGHTA and CDR2 is FQGNSA. With 5 bases clipped from V and 6 bases from J, the junction kept 7 bases outside the gene matches. CDR3 length: 14 residues. The whole variable domain, filled in from reference TRBV7-2 and TRBJ2-3, reads GAGVSQSPSNKVTEKGKDVELRCDPISGHTALYWYRQSLGQGLEFLIYFQGNSAPDKSGLPSDRFSAERTGGSVSTLTIQRTQQEDSAVYLCASSLGTGGDTQYFGPGTRLTVL.

The chain uses TRBV4-1 and TRBJ2-3, with 7 bases that match TRBD1. The V segment lost 3 bases and the J segment 7 bases; nucleotides outside the gene matches: 1. Germline values: CDR1 MGHRA, CDR2 YSYEKL. CDR3 length: 12 amino acids. The chain's CDR3 is CASSQGQNTQYF. As DNA, the CDR3 is TGCGCCAGCAGCCAGGGACAGAATACGCAGTATTTT.

The gene calls are TRBV6-1 and TRBJ2-5; possible D gene TRBD1, 6 bases. Trimming pared 0 bases from V and 0 bases from J, leaving 8 bases between. Germline CDR1 and CDR2: MNHNS and SASEGT. The CDR3 covers 15 residues. CDR3 bases: TGTGCCAGCAGTGAAGCGAGGGGGTACCAAGAGACCCAGTACTTC. This gives the protein CASSEARGYQETQYF.

This sequence joins TRBV30 and TRBJ1-1; D call uncertain. There are 11 residues in the CDR3. V gave up 7 bases and J gave up 1 base, with 7 bases separating them. Per the germline V gene, CDR1 is GTSNPN and CDR2 is SVGIG (reference sequence). CDR3 sequence: CAYGENTEAFF. The CDR3 DNA reads TGTGCCTACGGGGAGAACACTGAAGCTTTCTTT. The full variable domain, its missing parts supplied by reference TRBV30 and TRBJ1-1, is SQTIHQWPATLVQPVGSPLSLECTVEGTSNPNLYWYRQAAGRGLQLLFYSVGIGQISSEVPQNLSASRPQDRQFILSSKKLLLSDSGFYLCAYGENTEAFFGQGTRLTVV.

This rearrangement joins TRBV6-1 to TRBJ1-4; weak D call: TRBD1 (6 bases). CDR1 and CDR2 from the germline V gene are MNHNS and SASEGT. Deletions cut 4 bases from V and 7 bases from J, with 16 bases between. The length of the CDR3 is 15 residues. CDR3 protein: CASSGSRADSEKLFF. CDR3 nucleotide sequence: TGTGCCAGCAGTGGCAGCAGGGCGGACAGTGAAAAACTGTTTTTT.

The rearrangement uses TRBV4-1 and TRBJ1-5; D unresolved. Germline CDR1 is MGHRA and CDR2 is YSYEKL. Trimming stripped 1 base from V and 5 bases from J, with 9 bases between. The CDR3 extends over 14 amino acids. CDR3 nucleotide sequence: TGCGCCAGCAGCCAAGGGAGGGTCCATCAGCCCCAGCATTTT. It translates to CASSQGRVHQPQHF.

This chain joins TRBV28 and TRBJ2-7, with a tentative D call TRBD2 (7 bases). The germline V gene has CDR1 MDHEN and CDR2 SYDVKM. Trimming removed 2 bases from V and 5 bases from J, with 19 bases in between. This CDR3 spans 16 amino acids. The CDR3 sequence: CASSLGAGAWGNEQYF. Written as DNA, the CDR3 is TGTGCCAGCAGTTTAGGGGCGGGGGCCTGGGGGAACGAGCAGTACTTC.

The chain is built from TRBV7-2 and TRBJ2-5; TRBD1 agrees at 7 bases. The J call may not be correct, given that the DNA end is closer to TRBJ2-7. Germline CDR1 and CDR2: SGHTA and FQGNSA. This CDR3 contains 15 residues. The CDR3 reads CASSLARAGGYEQYF. CDR3 nucleotides: TGTGCCAGCAGCTTAGCGAGGGCAGGGGGCTACGAGCAGTACTTC.

This clone showed up just a few times. In DNA form, the CDR3 reads TGTGCCAGCAGCTTTAGCGGGGGGGGCAGAGATACGCAGTATTTT. It translates to CASSFSGGGRDTQYF. The J gene is TRBJ2-3, the V gene TRBV5-4, with 11 nucleotides matching TRBD2. Germline V gene lookup returns CDR1 SGHNT and CDR2 YYREEE (reference sequence). J was trimmed by 5 bases and V by 2 bases; bases with no gene match: 4. The CDR3 consists of 15 residues.

The rearrangement links TRBV29-1 to TRBJ2-5, with D possibly matching TRBD1 (7 bases). CDR1 is SQVTM and CDR2 is ANQGSEA in the germline V gene. The ends were cut back, 8 bases at V and 4 bases at J, with 17 bases in the middle. CDR3 length: 13 residues. The CDR3 protein is CSSPMQGGETQYF. The CDR3 nucleotides are TGCAGCAGCCCGATGCAGGGGGGAGAGACCCAGTACTTC.

This clone was counted a single time. The V and J genes are TRBV27 and TRBJ1-5, with D uncertain. This CDR3 is built from 13 residues. V gave up 11 bases and J gave up 7 bases, with 18 bases separating them. CDR1 and CDR2 from the germline V gene are MNHEY and SMNVEV (reference sequence). This chain's CDR3 is CAAVPSSGQPQHF. In DNA, the CDR3 is TGTGCCGCCGTGCCCAGTAGCGGGCAGCCCCAGCATTTT.

This clone was seen a single time. The V and J genes are TRBV11-2 and TRBJ1-1; 9 nucleotides line up with TRBD1. The CDR3 is 16 residues long. The V gene end was trimmed by 0 bases and the J gene end by 5 bases; junction bases not matched to a gene: 7. Germline loops: CDR1 SGHAT, CDR2 FQNNGV. The CDR3 loop is CASSLDTDRGNTEAFF. Written as DNA, the CDR3 is TGTGCCAGCAGCTTAGATACGGACAGGGGAAATACTGAAGCTTTCTTT.

The chain has TRBV27 and TRBJ2-4; D may be TRBD1 (5 bases). Per germline, CDR1 MNHEY and CDR2 SMNVEV (reference sequence). The V and J ends lost 3 bases and 12 bases respectively, with 15 bases between them. This CDR3 contains 13 residues. The DNA of the CDR3 is TGTGCCAGCAGTTTTAACAGGATCGACAGTCAGTACTTC. This gives the protein CASSFNRIDSQYF.

The chain links TRBV19 to TRBJ1-4, with 8 bases that match TRBD1. The V gene end was trimmed by 7 bases and the J gene end by 14 bases; junction bases not matched to a gene: 12. The CDR3 totals 13 residues. Per the germline V gene, CDR1 is LNHDA and CDR2 is SQIVND (reference sequence). The CDR3 DNA follows: TGTGCCAGTACCGAGAGGGACAGGCCGGGGCTGTTTTTT. It yields the protein CASTERDRPGLFF. Based on the CDR3 plus reference TRBV19 and TRBJ1-4, the full variable domain is DGGITQSPKYLFRKEGQNVTLSCEQNLNHDAMYWYRQDPGQGLRLIYYSQIVNDFQKGDIAEGYSVSREKKESFPLTVTSAQKNPTAFYLCASTERDRPGLFFGSGTQLSVL.

This clone was seen a handful of times. Germline is not matched at one junction end, which may reflect a read error. The chain is built from TRBV7-7 and TRBJ2-3, with D unresolved. The CDR3 is made up of 13 amino acids. The germline CDR1 and CDR2 sequences are SSHAT and FNYEAQ (reference sequence). DNA for the CDR3: TGTGCTAGCAGCTCCCTTCGCGGAGATACGCAGTATTTT. As protein: CASSSLRGDTQYF.

The rearrangement links TRBV5-1 to TRBJ1-4, with 8 nucleotides matching TRBD1. Per germline, CDR1 SGHRS and CDR2 YFSETQ. The CDR3 consists of 15 residues. The V gene end was trimmed by 2 bases and the J gene end by 7 bases; junction bases not matched to a gene: 7. The CDR3 coding sequence is TGCGCCAGCAGCTTTAAAGGACAGGGCAGTGAAAAACTGTTTTTT. It is translated as CASSFKGQGSEKLFF.

The chain is built from TRBV9 and TRBJ2-3; the match to TRBD1 covers 7 bases. CDR3 size: 15 residues. The germline gives CDR1 SGDLS, CDR2 YYNGEE. The trim removed 4 bases at V and 3 bases at J, leaving 8 bases unmatched. The DNA for the CDR3 is TGTGCCAGCAGCCCCCAGGCCAGGGGGACAGATACGCAGTATTTT. It encodes CASSPQARGTDTQYF.

CDR3 in DNA: TGTGCCAGTAGCATCCTCCGGGGACAGAGTAATCAGCCCCAGCATTTT. Its translation: CASSILRGQSNQPQHF. V and J are TRBV19 and TRBJ1-5; 7 nucleotides line up with TRBD1. CDR1 LNHDA and CDR2 SQIVND come from the germline V gene (reference sequence). V was clipped by 6 bases and J by 4 bases; unmatched bases: 12. This CDR3 contains 16 residues. The entire variable domain, with the rest obtained from reference TRBV19 and TRBJ1-5, is as follows: DGGITQSPKYLFRKEGQNVTLSCEQNLNHDAMYWYRQDPGQGLRLIYYSQIVNDFQKGDIAEGYSVSREKKESFPLTVTSAQKNPTAFYLCASSILRGQSNQPQHFGDGTRLSIL.

This clone was observed a handful of times. The chain links TRBV5-4 to TRBJ2-2, with D possibly matching TRBD1 (6 bases). V lost 1 base and J lost 5, with 12 bases in between. CDR3 length: 15 residues. CDR1 and CDR2 from the germline V gene are SGHNT and YYREEE (reference sequence). CDR3 in amino acids: CASSLSRDTTGELFF. CDR3 sequence (DNA): TGTGCCAGCAGCTTGTCCCGGGACACGACCGGGGAGCTGTTTTTT.